These 2 T cell receptor beta chains were sequenced from one sample in a study of patients and donors after allogeneic stem cell transplantation. TCRdb re-called the RT-PCR reads through MiXCR, storing one row per CDR3 protein. Among around 160,000 distinct CDR3 sequences listed, around 28% were seen once. Sequencing input: blood, either unsorted or a sorted T cell fraction (not recorded which). The receptors originated from a human donor who was either an allogeneic HSCT recipient or a stem cell or donor lymphocyte infusion donor (not recorded which). It is not recorded whose cells these are; they may come from a transplant donor.

This chain links TRBV6-5 with TRBJ2-7; 10 positions match TRBD1. V trimming: 2 bases; J trimming: 5 bases; junction bases outside the gene matches: 9. Germline CDR1 is MNHEY and CDR2 is SVGAGI. There are 16 residues in the CDR3. The CDR3 nucleotides read TGTGCCAGCAGTTACGCCTGGACAGGGGGTTGGCACGAGCAGTACTTC. Residues: CASSYAWTGGWHEQYF.

This clonotype was counted a few times. The junction and the germline gene differ at one end; a read error may be behind it. The chain carries TRBV3-1 and TRBJ1-1; D remains unclear. The CDR3 contains 12 residues. The V gene's germline CDR1 is LGHDT and CDR2 YNNKEL (reference sequence). The CDR3 loop reads CASSQESLSFRF. The DNA of the CDR3 is TGTGCCAGCAGCCAAGAATCCCTGTCTTTTCGCTTT.